A selection of T cell receptor beta chains follows, all from one sample in a study of read filtering for tumor transcriptome and immune sequencing. MiXCR, run by TCRdb on the reads, gives a single entry per CDR3 protein. Here the sample spans 100,000 to 150,000 distinct CDR3 sequences, 13% being singletons. Input material: a population of CD138-negative cells sorted from bone marrow. The receptors were gathered from a donor at least 40 years old with multiple myeloma. CDR3s include the opening cysteine and the closing phenylalanine or tryptophan. D genes are given only for firm matches. Only part of the rows carry a size: once, few, many, or a class if the clone is expanded.

J gene: TRBJ2-4
clone size: few
D gene: NA
V gene: TRBV12-3/TRBV12-4
CDR3 DNA: TGTGCCAGCAGTTTCCTAGCCAAAAACATTCAGTACTTC
CDR3 protein: CASSFLAKNIQYF

J gene: TRBJ1-2
clone size: many
D gene: NA
V gene: TRBV6-5
CDR3 DNA: TGTGCCAGCAGTTACTCGGGTCGACCTGGCTACACCTTC
CDR3 protein: CASSYSGRPGYTF

J gene: TRBJ2-1
clone size: many
D gene: NA
V gene: TRBV30
CDR3 DNA: TGTGCCTGGAGTCGCCTTGATGAGCAGTTCTTC
CDR3 protein: CAWSRLDEQFF

J gene: TRBJ2-1
clone size: many
D gene: NA
V gene: TRBV12-3/TRBV12-4
CDR3 DNA: TGTGCCAGCAGTTTGGCACCGGACCAATATGGCAATGAGCAGTTCTTC
CDR3 protein: CASSLAPDQYGNEQFF

J gene: TRBJ1-5
clone size: NA
D gene: TRBD1
V gene: TRBV4-1
CDR3 DNA: TGCGCCAGCAGCCAGGGGACAGGGTGGTTGCAGCCCCAGCATTTT
CDR3 protein: CASSQGTGWLQPQHF

J gene: TRBJ1-2
clone size: many
D gene: NA
V gene: TRBV29-1
CDR3 DNA: TGCAGCGTTGTACCCTACGACACCTATGGCTACACCTTC
CDR3 protein: CSVVPYDTYGYTF

J gene: TRBJ2-1
clone size: NA
D gene: TRBD1
V gene: TRBV7-9
CDR3 DNA: TGTGCCAGCAGCTTCCTGGGACAGAACAATGAGCAGTTCTTC
CDR3 protein: CASSFLGQNNEQFF

J gene: TRBJ2-7
clone size: NA
D gene: NA
V gene: TRBV11-2
CDR3 DNA: TGTGCCAGCAGTCGCCAAGCGGAGCAGTACTTC
CDR3 protein: CASSRQAEQYF

J gene: TRBJ2-1
clone size: NA
D gene: NA
V gene: TRBV24-1
CDR3 DNA: TGTGCCACCAGTGACAATCCGGGACGGACACTAAGCTCCTACAATGAGCAGTTCTTC
CDR3 protein: CATSDNPGRTLSSYNEQFF

J gene: TRBJ2-1
clone size: many
D gene: TRBD2
V gene: TRBV20-1
CDR3 DNA: TGCAGTGCTGAGGGACTAGCGGGAGTTATCTACAATGAGCAGTTCTTC
CDR3 protein: CSAEGLAGVIYNEQFF

J gene: TRBJ1-3
clone size: few
D gene: TRBD1
V gene: TRBV11-3
CDR3 DNA: TGTGCCAGCAGCCCAGGGACAGCATCACCTGGAAACACCATATATTTT
CDR3 protein: CASSPGTASPGNTIYF

J gene: TRBJ2-2
clone size: few
D gene: TRBD1
V gene: TRBV24-1
CDR3 DNA: TGTGCCACCGGTACCCCTGACAGGGGTAACACCGGGGAGCTGTTTTTT
CDR3 protein: CATGTPDRGNTGELFF

J gene: TRBJ2-2
clone size: many
D gene: NA
V gene: TRBV9
CDR3 DNA: TGTGCCAGCAGCGTGTTACAGACTACCGGGGAGCTGTTTTTT
CDR3 protein: CASSVLQTTGELFF

J gene: TRBJ2-7
clone size: many
D gene: TRBD2
V gene: TRBV9
CDR3 DNA: TGTGCCAGCAGCGTCGGGACTAGCGGGGGGGGAACGAAGCAGTACTTC
CDR3 protein: CASSVGTSGGGTKQYF

J gene: TRBJ2-1
clone size: NA
D gene: TRBD1
V gene: TRBV7-9
CDR3 DNA: TGTGCCAGCAGCCCTCCCGTGGGACAGGGCTCCTACAATGAGCAGTTCTTC
CDR3 protein: CASSPPVGQGSYNEQFF

J gene: TRBJ2-1
clone size: many
D gene: NA
V gene: TRBV7-9
CDR3 DNA: TGTGCCAGCATGGGTCATGAGCAGTTCTTC
CDR3 protein: CASMGHEQFF

J gene: TRBJ1-1
clone size: many
D gene: NA
V gene: TRBV12-3/TRBV12-4
CDR3 DNA: TGTGCCAGCAGTTTTAAAGGCGGCACTGAAGCTTTCTTT
CDR3 protein: CASSFKGGTEAFF

J gene: TRBJ2-1
clone size: NA
D gene: NA
V gene: TRBV12-3/TRBV12-4
CDR3 DNA: TGTGCCAGCAGTCCCACCCGGGACCGAGGGGACATTTTCGAGCAGTTCTTC
CDR3 protein: CASSPTRDRGDIFEQFF

J gene: TRBJ2-5
clone size: many
D gene: NA
V gene: TRBV7-2
CDR3 DNA: TGTGCCAGCAGCTCCCCCTGGGAAGAGACCCAGTACTTC
CDR3 protein: CASSSPWEETQYF

J gene: TRBJ2-1
clone size: many
D gene: TRBD2
V gene: TRBV6-2/TRBV6-3
CDR3 DNA: TGTGCCAGCAGACGGACTAGCGGGGCCAATGAGCAGTTCTTC
CDR3 protein: CASRRTSGANEQFF